The 25 T cell receptor beta chains reported below all come from one sample, sequenced in a study of blood T cell repertoires in COVID-19. Clones were sequenced by immunoSEQ multiplex PCR, and TCRdb holds only the in-frame ones, with some missing. The table shows around 300,000 clones, with roughly nine tenths occurring only once. The material sequenced was PBMCs or T cells enriched from blood (not recorded which). The receptors here all came from a woman aged 18-29 years who had recovered from COVID-19.

This sequence joins TRBV9 and TRBJ1-2; tentative D call: TRBD1 (6 bases). CDR3 length: 14 amino acids. V was shortened by 0 bases and J by 8 bases, with 14 bases between the two germline ends. From germline, CDR1 is SGDLS and CDR2 YYNGEE. CDR3 nucleotides: TGTGCCAGCAGCGTAGATTGGGACACATGGGGCTACACCTTC. Translation: CASSVDWDTWGYTF.

The rearrangement links TRBV23-1 to TRBJ2-3; 12 positions agree with TRBD2. TRBV23-1 is an ORF, and what it does is uncertain. The CDR3 is made up of 16 amino acids. The V gene end was trimmed by 7 bases and the J gene end by 6 bases; junction bases not matched to a gene: 11. CDR3 loop: CASTTGGLAGLDTQYF. CDR3 sequence (DNA): TGCGCCAGCACCACAGGAGGACTAGCGGGACTCGATACGCAGTATTTT.

The chain recombines TRBV7-9 with TRBJ2-5, with 15 bases identical to TRBD2. This CDR3 region has 17 residues. Per germline, CDR1 SEHNR and CDR2 FQNEAQ (reference sequence). V lost 5 bases, J lost 4 bases, and 8 bases stayed unmatched. CDR3 sequence (DNA): TGTGCCAGCAGCCGACGGACTAGCGGGAGGGTAAGAGAGACCCAGTACTTC. Its translation: CASSRRTSGRVRETQYF.

The chain combines TRBV7-2 with TRBJ2-1; D not resolved. Trimming took 0 bases from V and 9 from J, leaving 9 bases between them. Germline assignment: CDR1 SGHTA and CDR2 FQGNSA. The CDR3 spans 13 residues. The DNA of the CDR3 is TGTGCCAGCAGCTTAGCATTGGTTAGTGAGCAGTTCTTC. Translation: CASSLALVSEQFF.

The CDR3 sequence: CASSRSGSADTQYF. In nucleotides, the CDR3 is TGTGCCAGCAGCCGGAGCGGGAGCGCAGATACGCAGTATTTT. V gene TRBV7-8 combines with J gene TRBJ2-3; the match to TRBD2 covers 8 bases. Germline-derived CDR1 and CDR2 are SGHVS and FQNEAQ. The CDR3 is made up of 14 amino acids. J was trimmed by 4 bases and V by 5 bases; bases with no gene match: 5.

V gene TRBV24-1 combines with J gene TRBJ2-1; 9 bases match TRBD1. Looked up from germline, CDR1 is KGHDR and CDR2 is SFDVKD. J was trimmed by 5 bases and V by 5 bases; bases with no gene match: 21. This CDR3 is 20 amino acids long. DNA for the CDR3: TGTGCCACCAGTGGCACCGGGACAGGGCCTTATGGTCGGCGGGACAATGAGCAGTTCTTC. Protein: CATSGTGTGPYGRRDNEQFF.

The V gene is TRBV27, the J gene TRBJ2-3; perhaps TRBD2 as D (5 bases). Per the germline V gene, CDR1 is MNHEY and CDR2 is SMNVEV (reference sequence). The CDR3 is made up of 17 amino acids. V was pared by 5 bases and J by 4 bases, with 22 bases between. The CDR3 spells CASSPQEWRSLADTQYF. The CDR3 DNA is TGTGCCAGCAGTCCCCAGGAGTGGAGGTCACTCGCAGATACGCAGTATTTT.

The chain is built from TRBV12-5 and TRBJ2-1, with 9 bases matching TRBD2. With 0 bases clipped from V and 4 bases from J, the junction kept 7 bases outside the gene matches. The CDR3 contains 17 residues. Germline V gene sequence: CDR1 LGHNT, CDR2 FRNRAP. CDR3 in DNA: TGTGCTAGTGGTTTGGTAGGTGCTAGCGGGGATTACAATGAGCAGTTCTTC. It specifies CASGLVGASGDYNEQFF.

The genes are TRBV5-1 and TRBJ1-1, with 7 bases matching TRBD1. The CDR3 extends over 16 amino acids. Germline V gene lookup returns CDR1 SGHRS and CDR2 YFSETQ. The ends lost 4 bases at V and 0 bases at J; junction bases unmatched: 9. The CDR3 DNA sequence: TGCGCCAGCAGCCCGGGACAGCCACTAATGAACACTGAAGCTTTCTTT. It is translated as CASSPGQPLMNTEAFF. The full variable domain, completed using reference TRBV5-1 and TRBJ1-1, is KAGVTQTPRYLIKTRGQQVTLSCSPISGHRSVSWYQQTPGQGLQFLFEYFSETQRNKGNFPGRFSGRQFSNSRSEMNVSTLELGDSALYLCASSPGQPLMNTEAFFGQGTRLTVV.

The V and J genes are TRBV6-5 and TRBJ2-2, with 10 bases aligning to TRBD2. V shed 2 bases, J shed 5 bases, and the junction held 5 bases outside the gene matches. CDR1 is MNHEY, CDR2 SVGAGI, per germline. The CDR3 consists of 16 residues. DNA for the CDR3: TGTGCCAGCAGTTACCTAGCGGGGGCCGGTACCGGGGAGCTGTTTTTT. Residues: CASSYLAGAGTGELFF.

About this clone: An end of the junction does not agree with germline; a read error may underlie this. This chain joins TRBV18 and TRBJ2-2, with 7 bases aligning to TRBD1. Germline V gene sequence: CDR1 KGHSH, CDR2 LQKENI. CDR3 length: 16 residues. Written as DNA, the CDR3 is TGTGCCAGCTCATCACCACAGGGGAAAGGCATCGGGGAGCTGTTTTTT. It yields the protein CASSSPQGKGIGELFF.

This clone was seen a handful of times. The chain combines TRBV19 with TRBJ2-2, with 7 bases aligning to TRBD2. V lost 3 bases to trimming and J lost 0 bases; unmatched junction nucleotides: 4. Per the germline V gene, CDR1 is LNHDA and CDR2 is SQIVND (reference sequence). The CDR3 runs 16 residues. The CDR3 bases are TGTGCCAGTAGTATCAGGGAGGGAGCGAACACCGGGGAGCTGTTTTTT. Amino acid sequence: CASSIREGANTGELFF.

The J gene is TRBJ2-7, the V gene TRBV4-1; 9 bases fit TRBD1. V dropped 1 base and J dropped 3; count of bases not matched to a gene: 1. The germline gives CDR1 MGHRA, CDR2 YSYEKL. This CDR3 has 14 residues. CDR3 nucleotides: TGCGCCAGCAGCCAAGGGGACAGGGACTACGAGCAGTACTTC. This translates into CASSQGDRDYEQYF.

V usage is TRBV19 and J usage is TRBJ1-5, with 7 positions matching TRBD1. J was trimmed by 3 bases and V by 2 bases; bases with no gene match: 10. CDR1 and CDR2 from the germline V gene are LNHDA and SQIVND (reference sequence). The length of the CDR3 is 17 residues. The CDR3 DNA is TGTGCCAGTAGTATAACCCCTCGGACAGGCTACAATCAGCCCCAGCATTTT. This sequence encodes CASSITPRTGYNQPQHF.

The CDR3 loop reads CASSLFGSQQGALTEKLFF. CDR3 coding DNA: TGTGCCAGCAGCTTATTCGGGAGCCAACAGGGGGCTTTAACTGAAAAACTGTTTTTT. The rearrangement uses TRBV7-9 and TRBJ1-4, with TRBD1 matching 9 bases. CDR3 length: 19 residues. Germline CDR1 reads SEHNR; CDR2 reads FQNEAQ (reference sequence). V lost 2 bases, J lost 7 bases, and 17 bases stayed unmatched.

The CDR3 coding sequence is TGTGCCAGCAACATAGATAGGTGGGGACAGCTAAATCAGCCCCAGCATTTT. Protein product: CASNIDRWGQLNQPQHF. The chain has TRBV28 and TRBJ1-5; 7 bases fit TRBD1. This CDR3 has 17 amino acids. From germline, CDR1 is MDHEN and CDR2 SYDVKM. V lost 7 bases, J lost 4 bases, and 16 bases stayed unmatched.

The V call is TRBV9, the J call TRBJ2-1; TRBD1 might be the D (5 bases). Trimming stripped 1 base from V and 5 bases from J, with 10 bases between. The CDR3 has 14 amino acids. Germline V gives CDR1 SGDLS, CDR2 YYNGEE. The CDR3 sequence is CASSVRGTDNEQFF. CDR3 DNA sequence: TGTGCCAGCAGCGTAAGGGGAACGGACAATGAGCAGTTCTTC.

The chain recombines TRBV19 with TRBJ2-1; TRBD1 aligns across 7 bases. The V and J ends lost 10 bases and 7 bases, in that order; junction bases with no gene match: 10. The CDR3 totals 13 residues. Germline assignment: CDR1 LNHDA and CDR2 SQIVND (reference sequence). CDR3 nucleotides: TGTGCCACTACAGGATACAGGGGAAATGAGCAGTTCTTC. This encodes CATTGYRGNEQFF. Full variable domain (remainder filled in from reference TRBV19 and TRBJ2-1): DGGITQSPKYLFRKEGQNVTLSCEQNLNHDAMYWYRQDPGQGLRLIYYSQIVNDFQKGDIAEGYSVSREKKESFPLTVTSAQKNPTAFYLCATTGYRGNEQFFGPGTRLTVL.

V is TRBV9 and J is TRBJ2-5; 8 bases map to TRBD1. The J segment lost 5 bases and the V segment lost 3 bases, leaving 12 bases of the junction unmatched. Germline CDR1 SGDLS, CDR2 YYNGEE. The CDR3 spans 16 residues. The CDR3 reads CASSALGQGEVETQYF. CDR3 bases: TGTGCCAGCAGCGCTCTCGGACAGGGAGAAGTGGAGACCCAGTACTTC.

V usage is TRBV6-2 or TRBV6-3 and J usage is TRBJ1-5, with TRBD1 as a possible D gene (6 bases). Germline V CDR1 and CDR2: MNHEY, SVGEGT. The V end was cut by 6 bases, the J end by 0 bases, with 15 bases between. There are 16 residues in the CDR3. The CDR3 nucleotides are TGTGCCAGCAGCCCACCGGGACAAAATAGCAATCAGCCCCAGCATTTT. Protein product: CASSPPGQNSNQPQHF.

V is TRBV18 and J is TRBJ1-2; TRBD1 matches at 9 bases. V gave up 3 bases and J gave up 4 bases; unmatched junction bases: 6. Germline CDR1 is KGHSH and CDR2 is LQKENI. The CDR3 loop spans 15 amino acids. CDR3 sequence reads: CASSPGQGILYGYTF. For the CDR3, the DNA is TGTGCCAGCTCACCGGGACAGGGAATTCTCTATGGCTACACCTTC.

This clone was seen ten or more times. J is TRBJ1-3 and V is TRBV4-3; tentatively, D is TRBD1 (5 bases). Trimming cost V 3 bases and J 1 base, with 13 bases left between them. CDR3 length: 16 residues. CDR1 is LGHNA and CDR2 is YSLEER in the germline V gene. The CDR3 spells CASSHLLQESGNTIYF. The DNA of the CDR3 is TGCGCCAGCAGCCACTTACTACAGGAGTCTGGAAACACCATATATTTT.

This clone appeared a single time. CDR3 DNA: TGTGCCAGCAGCTTAATGTACGGGGTCTCCTACAATGAGCAGTTCTTC. This encodes CASSLMYGVSYNEQFF. The chain is built from TRBV7-7 and TRBJ2-1; tentative D call: TRBD2 (5 bases). Germline V gene lookup returns CDR1 SSHAT and CDR2 FNYEAQ (reference sequence). This CDR3 has 16 amino acids. V was trimmed by 2 bases and J by 0 bases, leaving 11 bases between them.

The gene calls are TRBV19 and TRBJ2-7; 9 bases fit TRBD1. CDR1 and CDR2 (germline): LNHDA, SQIVND (reference sequence). This CDR3 comprises 16 residues. V trimming: 3 bases; J trimming: 7 bases; junction bases outside the gene matches: 13. The CDR3 spells CASSILPGQGRGEQYF. CDR3 bases: TGTGCCAGTAGTATTCTCCCGGGACAGGGCAGGGGGGAGCAGTACTTC.

V and J are TRBV19 and TRBJ2-3; TRBD2 aligns across 9 bases. J gave up 2 bases and V 4 bases, and 4 bases lay outside the gene matches. CDR3 length: 15 amino acids. Germline loops: CDR1 LNHDA, CDR2 SQIVND (reference sequence). The CDR3 loop reads CASSNPSGNTDTQYF. The CDR3, as DNA: TGTGCCAGTAGTAATCCTAGCGGGAACACAGATACGCAGTATTTT.